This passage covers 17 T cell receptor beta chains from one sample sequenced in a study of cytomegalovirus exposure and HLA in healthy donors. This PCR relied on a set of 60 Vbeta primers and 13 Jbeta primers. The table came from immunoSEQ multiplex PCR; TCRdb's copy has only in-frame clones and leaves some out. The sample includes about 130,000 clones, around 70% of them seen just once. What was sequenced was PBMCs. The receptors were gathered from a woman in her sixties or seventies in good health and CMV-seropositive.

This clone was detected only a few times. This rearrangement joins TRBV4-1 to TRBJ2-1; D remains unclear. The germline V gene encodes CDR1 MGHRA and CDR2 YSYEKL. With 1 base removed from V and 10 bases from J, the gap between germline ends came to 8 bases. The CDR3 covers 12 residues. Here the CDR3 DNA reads TGCGCCAGCAGCCAAGCGCGAACGGAGCAGTTCTTC. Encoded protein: CASSQARTEQFF.

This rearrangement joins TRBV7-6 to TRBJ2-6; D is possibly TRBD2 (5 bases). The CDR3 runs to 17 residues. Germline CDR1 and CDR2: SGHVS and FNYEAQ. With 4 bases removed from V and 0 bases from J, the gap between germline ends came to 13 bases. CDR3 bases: TGTGCCAGCAGCTCGCGGGCCTTTGGCTCTGGGGCCAACGTCCTGACTTTC. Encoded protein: CASSSRAFGSGANVLTF.

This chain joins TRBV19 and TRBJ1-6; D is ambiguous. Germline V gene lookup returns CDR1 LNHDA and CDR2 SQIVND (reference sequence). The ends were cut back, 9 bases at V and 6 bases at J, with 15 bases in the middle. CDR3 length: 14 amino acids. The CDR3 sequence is CASRRSHFNSPLHF. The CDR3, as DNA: TGTGCCAGCCGAAGGAGCCATTTTAATTCACCCCTCCACTTT. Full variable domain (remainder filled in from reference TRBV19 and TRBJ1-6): DGGITQSPKYLFRKEGQNVTLSCEQNLNHDAMYWYRQDPGQGLRLIYYSQIVNDFQKGDIAEGYSVSREKKESFPLTVTSAQKNPTAFYLCASRRSHFNSPLHFGNGTRLTVT.

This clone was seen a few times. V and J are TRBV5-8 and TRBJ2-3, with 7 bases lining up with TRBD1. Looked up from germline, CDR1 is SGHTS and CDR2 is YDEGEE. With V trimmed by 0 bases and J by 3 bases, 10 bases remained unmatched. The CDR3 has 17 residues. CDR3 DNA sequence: TGTGCCAGCAGCTTGGGGGCCAAGGGGGCAGGAACAGATACGCAGTATTTT. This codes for CASSLGAKGAGTDTQYF.

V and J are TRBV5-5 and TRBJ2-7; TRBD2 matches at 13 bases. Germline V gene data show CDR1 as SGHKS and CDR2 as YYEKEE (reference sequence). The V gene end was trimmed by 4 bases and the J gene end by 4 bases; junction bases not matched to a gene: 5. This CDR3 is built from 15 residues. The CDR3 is CASSRRTSGGYEQYF. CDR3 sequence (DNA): TGTGCCAGCAGCCGCCGGACTAGCGGGGGTTACGAGCAGTACTTC.

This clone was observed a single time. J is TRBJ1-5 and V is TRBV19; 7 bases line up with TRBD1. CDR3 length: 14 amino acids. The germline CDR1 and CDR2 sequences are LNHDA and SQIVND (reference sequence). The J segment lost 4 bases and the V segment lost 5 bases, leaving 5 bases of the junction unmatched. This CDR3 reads CASSAGQKNQPQHF. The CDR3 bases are TGTGCCAGTAGTGCGGGACAGAAAAATCAGCCCCAGCATTTT.

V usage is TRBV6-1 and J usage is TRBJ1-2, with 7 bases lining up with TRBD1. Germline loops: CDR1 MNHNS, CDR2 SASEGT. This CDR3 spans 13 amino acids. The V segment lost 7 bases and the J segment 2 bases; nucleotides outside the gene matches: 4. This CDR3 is CASTLTGNYGYTF. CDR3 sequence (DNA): TGTGCCAGCACCTTGACAGGGAACTATGGCTACACCTTC.

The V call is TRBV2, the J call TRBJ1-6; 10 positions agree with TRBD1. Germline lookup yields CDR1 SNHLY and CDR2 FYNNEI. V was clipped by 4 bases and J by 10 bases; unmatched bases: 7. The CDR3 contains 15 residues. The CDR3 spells CASSGGQGLASPLHF. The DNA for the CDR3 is TGTGCCAGCAGTGGGGGACAGGGGCTGGCCTCACCCCTCCACTTT.

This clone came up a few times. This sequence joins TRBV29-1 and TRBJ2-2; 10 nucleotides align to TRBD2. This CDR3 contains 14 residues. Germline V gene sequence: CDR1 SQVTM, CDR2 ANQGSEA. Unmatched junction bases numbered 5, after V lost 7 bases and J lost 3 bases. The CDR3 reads CSARTSGDTGELFF. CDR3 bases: TGCAGCGCCAGGACTAGCGGAGACACCGGGGAGCTGTTTTTT.

In DNA, the CDR3 is TGTGCCAGCGGAGCCCAAGAGACCCAGTACTTC. Translating it yields CASGAQETQYF. V is TRBV7-9 and J is TRBJ2-5, with no clear D. The length of the CDR3 is 11 residues. From germline, CDR1 is SEHNR and CDR2 FQNEAQ (reference sequence). V lost 8 bases and J 1 base, leaving 5 bases between the germline ends.

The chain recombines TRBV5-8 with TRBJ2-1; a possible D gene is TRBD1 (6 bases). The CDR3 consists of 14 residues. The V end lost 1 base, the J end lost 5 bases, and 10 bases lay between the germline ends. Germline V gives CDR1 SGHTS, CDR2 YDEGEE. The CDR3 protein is CASSLHRDHNEQFF. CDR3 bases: TGTGCCAGCAGCTTGCACAGGGACCACAATGAGCAGTTCTTC.

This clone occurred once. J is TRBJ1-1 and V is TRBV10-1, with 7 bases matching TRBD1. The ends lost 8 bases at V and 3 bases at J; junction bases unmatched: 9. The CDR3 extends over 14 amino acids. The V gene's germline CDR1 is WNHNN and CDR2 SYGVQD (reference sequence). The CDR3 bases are TGCGCCAGCCAAAGCGACAGGGTGTACACTGAAGCTTTCTTT. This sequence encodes CASQSDRVYTEAFF.

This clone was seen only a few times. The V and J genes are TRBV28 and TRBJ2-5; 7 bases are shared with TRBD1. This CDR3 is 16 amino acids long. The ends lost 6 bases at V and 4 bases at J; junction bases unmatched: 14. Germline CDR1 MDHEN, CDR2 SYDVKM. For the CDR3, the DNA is TGTGCCAGCAGCTCAGGGGGATCGGGTCGCGCAGAGACCCAGTACTTC. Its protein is CASSSGGSGRAETQYF.

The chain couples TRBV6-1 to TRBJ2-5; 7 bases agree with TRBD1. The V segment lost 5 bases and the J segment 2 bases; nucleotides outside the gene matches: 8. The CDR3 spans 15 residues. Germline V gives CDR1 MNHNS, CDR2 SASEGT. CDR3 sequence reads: CASSFRTGAQETQYF. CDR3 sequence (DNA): TGTGCCAGCAGTTTTCGGACAGGTGCTCAAGAGACCCAGTACTTC.

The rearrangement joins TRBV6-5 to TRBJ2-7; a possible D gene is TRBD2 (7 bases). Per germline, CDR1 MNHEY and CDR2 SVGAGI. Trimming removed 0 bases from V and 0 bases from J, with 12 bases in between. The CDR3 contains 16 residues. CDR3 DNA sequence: TGTGCCAGCAGTTACTCCTTGGCGGGGGCCTCCTACGAGCAGTACTTC. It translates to CASSYSLAGASYEQYF.

The DNA for the CDR3 is TGTGCCAGCAGCTTCTCGGGGGGAAGCCAAGAGACCCAGTACTTC. This sequence encodes CASSFSGGSQETQYF. The chain joins TRBV5-4 to TRBJ2-5; 7 bases agree with TRBD2. The CDR3 sequence is 15 residues long. V shed 2 bases, J shed 1 base, and the junction held 5 bases outside the gene matches. Germline V gives CDR1 SGHNT, CDR2 YYREEE (reference sequence).

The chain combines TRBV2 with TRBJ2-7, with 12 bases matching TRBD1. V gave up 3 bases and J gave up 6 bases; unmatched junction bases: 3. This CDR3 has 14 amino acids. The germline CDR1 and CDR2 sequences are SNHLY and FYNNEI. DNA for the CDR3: TGTGCCAGCAGTGATGGGACAGGGGGCTTCGAGCAGTACTTC. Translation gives CASSDGTGGFEQYF.